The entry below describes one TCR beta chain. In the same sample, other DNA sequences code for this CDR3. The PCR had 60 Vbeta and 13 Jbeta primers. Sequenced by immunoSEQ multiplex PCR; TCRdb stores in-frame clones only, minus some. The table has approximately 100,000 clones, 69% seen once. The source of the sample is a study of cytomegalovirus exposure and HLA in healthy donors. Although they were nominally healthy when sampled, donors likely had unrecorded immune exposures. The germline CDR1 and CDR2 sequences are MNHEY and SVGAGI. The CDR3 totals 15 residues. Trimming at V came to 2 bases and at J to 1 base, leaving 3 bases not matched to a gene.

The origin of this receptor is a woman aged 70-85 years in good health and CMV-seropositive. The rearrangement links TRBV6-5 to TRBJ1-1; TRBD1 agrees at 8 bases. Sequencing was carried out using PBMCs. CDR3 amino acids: CASSYGGTGNTEAFF. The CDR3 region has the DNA TGTGCCAGCAGTTACGGAGGGACAGGGAACACTGAAGCTTTCTTT.